This T cell receptor (beta chain) came from a study of T cells in Graves' hyperthyroidism and ophthalmopathy. This clonotype was recorded once. A much bigger clone sits one base away, suggesting this may be a read error. Germline CDR1 is LGHNT and CDR2 is FRNRAP. V was trimmed by 6 bases and J by 7 bases, leaving 15 bases between them. CDR3 length equals 13 residues. RNA transcripts gave rise to amplified TCR beta CDR3 regions. The TCR CDR3 first-round RT-PCR relied on the HTBI primer set. TCRdb re-called the multiplex PCR reads through MiXCR, storing one row per CDR3 protein. The sample includes around 580,000 distinct CDR3 sequences, more than 45% of them seen just once. Clinicians diagnosed patients from clinical symptoms, serum thyroxine and TRAb, thyroid ultrasound and orbital computed tomography.

Input material: peripheral blood or thyroid tissue (not recorded which). The chain joins TRBV12-5 to TRBJ1-1; no clear D. The sequence was collected from a woman between 18 and 30 years old with Graves' hyperthyroidism. The CDR3 is CASGPMGGNEAFF. In DNA, the CDR3 is TGTGCTAGTGGCCCGATGGGCGGGAATGAAGCTTTCTTT.